This entry lists 15 T cell receptor beta chains sequenced from one sample in a study of T cell changes during pregnancy in multiple sclerosis. Only in-frame clones appear in the TCRdb table, and some are missing; sequencing was by immunoSEQ multiplex PCR. The table records under 100,000 clones, roughly 95% of them present only once. The sample consisted of peripheral blood, taken in the second trimester of pregnancy. These receptors all stem from a female donor with multiple sclerosis, enrolled in a pregnancy study.

The CDR3 DNA reads TGTGCCAGCAGCTTGGACAGGGGATTAGTGGATACGCAGTATTTT. This encodes CASSLDRGLVDTQYF. The chain joins TRBV5-4 to TRBJ2-3, with TRBD1 matching 7 bases. J lost 6 bases, V lost 0 bases, and 7 bases had no gene match. Germline CDR1 reads SGHNT; CDR2 reads YYREEE (reference sequence). This CDR3 comprises 15 residues.

The V and J genes are TRBV30 and TRBJ1-3, with no clear D. Germline lookup yields CDR1 GTSNPN and CDR2 SVGIG (reference sequence). V lost 5 bases, J lost 0 bases, and 8 bases lay in between. The CDR3 is 13 residues long. The CDR3 bases are TGTGCCTGGTCCCGCGTCTCTGGAAACACCATATATTTT. It yields the protein CAWSRVSGNTIYF.

The J gene is TRBJ2-1, the V gene TRBV6-1; the D gene is possibly TRBD2 (5 bases). The V end was cut by 5 bases, the J end by 12 bases, with 14 bases between. This CDR3 has 12 amino acids. CDR1 is MNHNS and CDR2 is SASEGT in the germline V gene. CDR3 coding DNA: TGTGCCAGCAGTCCCTCCCGGGATCGGCAGTTCTTC. As protein: CASSPSRDRQFF.

The chain carries TRBV28 and TRBJ2-4, with 11 bases identical to TRBD2. J gave up 0 bases and V 6 bases, and 4 bases lay outside the gene matches. The CDR3 contains 16 residues. The germline V gene encodes CDR1 MDHEN and CDR2 SYDVKM. The CDR3 DNA is TGTGCCAGCAGGACTAGCGGGACGCTAGCCAAAAACATTCAGTACTTC. This gives the protein CASRTSGTLAKNIQYF.

This chain links TRBV5-4 with TRBJ2-1, with 9 bases matching TRBD1. The CDR3 totals 15 residues. Germline CDR1 SGHNT, CDR2 YYREEE (reference sequence). The junction had 7 bases not matched to a gene; V was cut back by 2 bases and J by 7 bases. The CDR3 sequence: CASSFPGQGGNEQFF. For the CDR3, the DNA is TGTGCCAGCAGCTTCCCGGGACAGGGAGGGAATGAGCAGTTCTTC.

This sequence joins TRBV2 and TRBJ2-3; D might be TRBD2 (6 bases). V lost 2 bases and J lost 3, with 30 bases in between. The CDR3 extends over 21 amino acids. CDR1 SNHLY and CDR2 FYNNEI come from the germline V gene. CDR3 amino acids: CASSETGTGVSHGGWTDTQYF. The CDR3 DNA reads TGTGCCAGCAGTGAAACGGGAACGGGGGTCTCTCATGGGGGGTGGACAGATACGCAGTATTTT.

The chain carries TRBV30 and TRBJ1-2; perhaps TRBD1 as D (5 bases). Germline V lookup: CDR1 GTSNPN, CDR2 SVGIG (reference sequence). The CDR3 totals 15 residues. The germline V and J ends were trimmed by 1 base and 3 bases, with 15 bases remaining between them. The CDR3 DNA reads TGTGCCTGGAGTGCAAGGGGCAGGGCTGACTATGGCTACACCTTC. As protein: CAWSARGRADYGYTF. The full variable domain, rest sourced from reference TRBV30 and TRBJ1-2, is SQTIHQWPATLVQPVGSPLSLECTVEGTSNPNLYWYRQAAGRGLQLLFYSVGIGQISSEVPQNLSASRPQDRQFILSSKKLLLSDSGFYLCAWSARGRADYGYTFGSGTRLTVV.

This clone was observed a single time. This chain joins TRBV14 and TRBJ2-5; D call uncertain. The V gene lost 0 bases and the J gene lost 2 bases, with 10 bases spanning the gap. The germline V gene encodes CDR1 SGHDN and CDR2 FVKESK. The CDR3 consists of 15 residues. The CDR3 here is CASSQDGRSQETQYF. The CDR3 DNA reads TGTGCCAGCAGCCAAGATGGCCGCTCTCAAGAGACCCAGTACTTC.

This chain joins TRBV9 and TRBJ2-1; 8 nucleotides align to TRBD2. V lost 5 bases, J lost 4 bases, and 8 bases stayed unmatched. CDR3 size: 15 residues. Per germline, CDR1 SGDLS and CDR2 YYNGEE. Here the CDR3 DNA reads TGTGCCAGCAGGGGGAGCGGGAGTGATTACAATGAGCAGTTCTTC. Amino acids: CASRGSGSDYNEQFF. Complete variable domain (other parts from reference TRBV9 and TRBJ2-1): DSGVTQTPKHLITATGQRVTLRCSPRSGDLSVYWYQQSLDQGLQFLIQYYNGEERAKGNILERFSAQQFPDLHSELNLSSLELGDSALYFCASRGSGSDYNEQFFGPGTRLTVL.

The genes are TRBV5-1 and TRBJ2-5, with 7 bases aligning to TRBD1. V lost 4 bases to trimming and J lost 2 bases; unmatched junction nucleotides: 8. The CDR3 has 15 amino acids. CDR1 is SGHRS, CDR2 YFSETQ, per germline. The CDR3 DNA reads as TGCGCCAGCAGCCTCCGGGACAGCCAACAAGAGACCCAGTACTTC. Translating gives CASSLRDSQQETQYF.

In its sample, this clone was seen a few times. The rearrangement links TRBV19 to TRBJ2-7; 7 positions match TRBD1. The CDR3 extends over 12 amino acids. The J segment lost 5 bases and the V segment lost 2 bases, leaving 0 bases of the junction unmatched. Germline V gene lookup returns CDR1 LNHDA and CDR2 SQIVND (reference sequence). For the CDR3, the DNA is TGTGCCAGTAGTATAACAGGGGACGAGCAGTACTTC. Its protein is CASSITGDEQYF.

The CDR3: CASSHRGAYEQYF. DNA of the CDR3: TGTGCCAGTTCCCACAGGGGGGCCTACGAGCAGTACTTC. This chain links TRBV19 with TRBJ2-7; 8 nucleotides line up with TRBD1. V was clipped by 8 bases and J by 2 bases; unmatched bases: 5. The CDR3 runs 13 residues. Germline CDR1 LNHDA, CDR2 SQIVND (reference sequence).

The chain carries TRBV7-9 and TRBJ2-5, with 10 nucleotides matching TRBD2. Unmatched junction bases numbered 9, after V lost 0 bases and J lost 5 bases. Germline values: CDR1 SEHNR, CDR2 FQNEAQ (reference sequence). The CDR3 loop spans 17 amino acids. The CDR3 DNA reads TGTGCCAGCAGCTTAGCAGGGCTAGCGGGAGCTAGCGAGACCCAGTACTTC. Protein sequence: CASSLAGLAGASETQYF.

The rearrangement links TRBV9 to TRBJ2-2; 9 positions agree with TRBD2. The CDR3 length is 17 residues. Losses at the gene ends were 1 base for V and 3 bases for J; bases not matched to a gene: 7. Germline values: CDR1 SGDLS, CDR2 YYNGEE. The CDR3 protein is CASSVKVSGSHTGELFF. The CDR3 coding sequence is TGTGCCAGCAGCGTAAAGGTTAGCGGGAGTCACACCGGGGAGCTGTTTTTT.

DNA of the CDR3: TGTGCCAGCAGGGCCTCCGGACAGGGGACCTACGAGCAGTACTTC. This sequence encodes CASRASGQGTYEQYF. The chain uses TRBV6-1 and TRBJ2-7; TRBD1 aligns across 9 bases. The ends lost 6 bases at V and 2 bases at J; junction bases unmatched: 8. The CDR3 has 15 amino acids. Germline CDR1 MNHNS, CDR2 SASEGT.